The TCR beta chain described here comes from a study of cytomegalovirus exposure and HLA in healthy donors (dated by TCRdb to 2016 to 2017). In terms of the full investigation: An earlier analysis of approximately 640 of the donors reported more than 250 Gb of sequence data and approximately 110 million unique TCR beta sequences from approximately 180 million T cells. The number of typed donors differed by locus: about 620-630 for A, B, C, DRB1 and DQB1; 522 for DQA1; approximately 600 for DPA1; and roughly 490 for DPB1. Rather than using new phenotypic data, the later analysis identified candidate immune exposures from TCR beta sequences and from how often those sequences occurred across donors. The T cell repertoires of 550 to 850 subjects were profiled by immunosequencing and related to cytomegalovirus serostatus. Because of strong linkage in the cohort, four or five DR-DQ haplotypes were treated as single units for association and clustering. Donor age, sex, ethnicity and CMV serostatus were compiled together with the repertoire data. High-throughput TCR immunosequencing, statistical association of individual TCRs with disease status, and machine learning were combined to predict cytomegalovirus infection status. A later analysis re-examined previously published TCR beta repertoires from just over 650 donors and added high-resolution HLA genotyping to investigate patterns of TCR occurrence. An early release that covered several hundred HLA-typed donors contained approximately 290 gigabases of sequencing data and about 84 million unique TCR sequences. HLA typing covered class I and class II loci at four-digit resolution. The study aimed to test whether cataloging public T cell receptors could reveal signatures of past pathogen exposure. Across about 380 genotyped donors of the cohort, an average of approximately 240,000 unique TCR beta nucleotide sequences per donor were sequenced, and approximately 19% of those sequences were non-productive. An earlier analysis of around 580 of the donors used high-throughput TCR beta sequencing to judge whether each TCR beta V gene segment behaved as functional or pseudogenic. In addition to the first cohort of 666 subjects, a separate validation cohort of around 110 different subjects was used. The genetic ancestry cluster associated with self-reported Caucasian donors included 80% to 90% of the roughly 380 genotyped donors. All discovery cohort repertoires had been generated on a single sequencing platform. A later genetic analysis took genome-wide SNP genotypes for about three fifths of the 666 donors and used that subset as a discovery cohort. Study-wide findings and limitations: A total of 150 to 200 TCR beta chains were listed by the study as associated with cytomegalovirus. In a later genetic analysis, a missense DCLRE1C variant was associated with V-gene and J-gene trimming of TCR beta chains, and the association was replicated in an independent cohort. In this cohort, only TCR beta chains were sequenced, and detectable features were limited by the absence of alpha or paired-chain data. The 87-base-pair reads could not distinguish some IMGT-functional V segments, including TRBV6-2 and TRBV6-3, so those segments were excluded. In a later genetic analysis, fewer N-insertions in productive TCRs were reported among donors in an Asian-associated ancestry cluster than the approximately 670-donor mean. Sequencing depth was assumed to be roughly uniform across donors in the presence/absence analyses, though that assumption may not hold. A few of the identified cytomegalovirus-associated TCR beta chains were confirmed in vitro to be specific for cytomegalovirus antigens. Because counts were too low, roughly 17 rarely observed V segments, including chromosome 9 orphons, were left out of the earlier analysis of 587 of the donors. A further reported finding was that TCR beta sequences accurately predicted the HLA-A and HLA-B alleles for most subjects in the first cohort. Because some donors lacked HLA typing at each locus, the association tests relied only on the typed subset. According to a later analysis, parvovirus B19, influenza, CMV and Epstein-Barr virus appeared linked to several top co-occurrence clusters. In both the original and validation cohorts, the classifier was reported to diagnose cytomegalovirus status with high specificity and sensitivity. Compared with equally common non-associated chains, HLA-associated TCR beta chains in a later analysis were more clonally expanded and had lower generation probabilities. An earlier analysis of some 590 of the donors showed that most TCR beta V segments appeared in productive rearrangements either about 87% or about 30% of the time, which broadly matched IMGT annotations. A later analysis found that most CMV-associated TCR beta chains appeared HLA-restricted, with HLA associations seemingly driven largely by CMV exposure. Correlated functional status among segregating V segments might reflect linkage disequilibrium, but an unknown experimental factor could not be ruled out. A later analysis found that TCR association rates varied across HLA loci, with DRB1 alleles showing the most associated TCRs and HLA-C alleles the fewest. Assigning TCR associations to individual alleles was difficult when HLA alleles, especially DR and DQ, strongly co-occurred. Immune exposure information for the cohort was limited to CMV serostatus. In a later analysis, over 15,000 TCR beta sequences were associated with specific HLA alleles at a false discovery rate of 0.05. The authors suggested that the approach could potentially be generalized to other disease states and immunological phenotypes. The sequencing pipeline was judged likely to have produced a cluster of highly shared sequence variants as a technical artifact. Most TCR sequences were observed very rarely across donors, whereas some public TCRs were present in many individuals.

V is clipped by 0 bases and J by 9 bases, and the sequence between their germline boundaries is 9 bases long. In the germline V gene (reference sequence), CDR1 corresponds to SEHNR and CDR2 to FQNEAQ. The CDR3, cysteine through phenylalanine, is 14 amino acids long. Only CDR3 DNA is held: 42 bases, read in frame from base 1. In total, 600 or so healthy bone marrow donors made up the cohort. Cohort members were all nominally healthy when sampled, although unrecorded immune exposures were likely present. The donor was CMV seropositive and belonged to the group of 250 to 300 seropositive cohort members. Every donor gave a peripheral blood sample, and the peripheral blood mononuclear cells from that sample were used for TCR beta sequencing. The Qiagen DNeasy Blood Extraction Kit was used to extract genomic DNA from the blood cell samples. Libraries were made using the immunoSEQ multiplex PCR assay. The multiplex PCR relied on a mix of 60 forward primers for TCR Vbeta segments and 13 reverse primers for TCR Jbeta segments. A multiplex PCR assay on genomic DNA amplified the CDR3 region of rearranged TCR beta genes. The amplified TCR beta libraries were sequenced on the Illumina HiSeq System as 87-base-pair reads. Processing in the source paper ran as follows. A later analysis counted some 74 million unique TCR beta chains across the 700 or so repertoires, and around 9.9 million of these chains were shared by at least two donors. A nearest-neighbor algorithm error-corrected the raw reads and collapsed the reads into unique sequences, merging closely related sequences to remove PCR and sequencing errors. V, D and J gene segments were assigned by aligning CDR3 sequences to IMGT reference sequences. For a sequence to be retained, a match of at least six nucleotides to both a V gene segment and a J gene segment was required. Rearrangements were called productive when the CDR3 lacked stop codons and stayed in frame with V and J; all others were non-productive. CDR3 was defined by IMGT convention, running from the second conserved V-encoded cysteine to the conserved J-encoded phenylalanine. Sequences without an unambiguous match to a single V gene segment were excluded from the earlier analysis of about 600 of the donors. In an earlier analysis of some 590 of the donors, a V segment was called functional when productive rearrangements were above 56.7%, and segregating when the standard deviation between donors exceeded 5%. A statistical classification framework was built for diagnosing cytomegalovirus status from the catalog of TCR beta chain sequences. A later analysis assigned V and J genes by comparing TCR nucleotide sequences with IMGT/GENE-DB human TR gene sequences. A later analysis assigned CDR3 sequences and most-parsimonious VDJ recombination scenarios with the TCRdist pipeline. A later analysis defined each TCR beta chain by its CDR3 amino acid sequence plus V-gene family, and excluded reads lacking a unique V-gene family. In a later analysis, approximately 640 highly shared, low-generation-probability nucleotide sequences were removed to address suspected cross-contamination and a sequencing artifact. A later analysis calculated a clonal expansion index for each public chain from normalized within-repertoire ranks of inferred template counts. A later analysis computed generation probabilities with a VDJ recombination model fitted to out-of-frame rearrangements, and checked the results against IGoR. In a later analysis, hypergeometric tests were used to score TCR-TCR, TCR-HLA and TCR-CMV co-occurrence, with a repertoire-size bias correction applied to TCR pairs. To estimate false discovery rates, a later analysis permuted the HLA or CMV assignments 20 times. A later analysis grouped co-occurring TCRs with DBSCAN, adding TCRdist sequence similarity when clustering within HLA-allele-positive subsets. Repertoires with fewer than 30,000 or more than 120,000 public chains, plus five repertoires with anomalous nucleotide sharing, were excluded from co-occurrence clustering. TCRdb carries this immuneACCESS record with in-frame sequences only. Its versions omit some clonotypes, under half of them owing to an unresolved V gene in the studies checked, with the rest unexplained. That table supplies the V and J calls and clone size; D and trimming were determined from the DNA. The sample data list 100,000 to 120,000 clones, and approximately 82% of these were observed just once. Jointly, the top ten make up 10% to 15% of the sample.

In its sample, this clone was seen a few times. Its specific antigen is unknown. Nothing much larger sits one base from this clone, and base qualities are not available. This receptor was identified in a young man in good health and CMV-seropositive. The V and J segments used are TRBV7-9 and TRBJ1-6; TRBD1 is perhaps the D gene, given 6 matching bases. Source material: PBMCs. The CDR3 here reads CASSLAGAGSPLHF. The DNA is as follows: TGTGCCAGCAGCTTAGCGGGGGCCGGTTCACCCCTCCACTTT. The full variable domain, with segments outside the CDR3 supplied by the reference TRBV7-9 and TRBJ1-6 proteins, appears as DTGVSQNPRHKITKRGQNVTFRCDPISEHNRLYWYRQTLGQGPEFLTYFQNEAQLEKSRLLSDRFSAERPKGSFSTLEIQRTEQGDSAMYLCASSLAGAGSPLHFGNGTRLTVT.